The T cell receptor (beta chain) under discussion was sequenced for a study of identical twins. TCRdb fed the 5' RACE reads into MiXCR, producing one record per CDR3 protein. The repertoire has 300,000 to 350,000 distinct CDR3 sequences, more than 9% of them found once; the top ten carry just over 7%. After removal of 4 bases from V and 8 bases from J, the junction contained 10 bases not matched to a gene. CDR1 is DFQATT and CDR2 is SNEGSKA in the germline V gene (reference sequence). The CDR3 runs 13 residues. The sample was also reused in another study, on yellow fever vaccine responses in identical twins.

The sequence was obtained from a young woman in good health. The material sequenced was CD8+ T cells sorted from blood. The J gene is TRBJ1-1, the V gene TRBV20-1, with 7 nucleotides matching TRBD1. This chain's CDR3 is CSATTVGGVEAFF. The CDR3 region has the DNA TGCAGTGCTACCACCGTAGGGGGCGTGGAAGCTTTCTTT.